Each of the 30 T cell receptor beta chains below was sequenced from the same sample in a study of T-cell reconstitution after alpha-beta-depleted transplantation in children. Preparation of the TCRbeta library involved a method that used unique molecular identifiers. TCRdb fed the PCR reads into MiXCR, producing one record per CDR3 protein. The sample shows fewer than 350,000 distinct CDR3 sequences, more than 9% of them seen only once. Sequenced material: peripheral blood, taken 180 days after TCRalphabeta/CD19-depleted stem cell transplant. Receptor source: a male patient aged 2 to 10 who had a stem cell transplant for chronic granulomatous disease, so the T cells may come from the graft donor.

This clonotype was counted many times. Its ends do not fully match the called genes, so a read error is possible. The V call is TRBV6-4, the J call TRBJ2-5, with D possibly matching TRBD2 (6 bases). This CDR3 comprises 13 residues. The germline CDR1 and CDR2 sequences are MRHNA and SNTAGT. The chain's CDR3 is CASSYWERVRRSF. CDR3 in DNA: TGTGCCAGCAGCTACTGGGAGCGGGTCAGACGAAGCTTC.

The table lists this clonotype with a few counts. A much larger clone is a single base away; this may be a read error. The chain links TRBV18 to TRBJ2-7; D is undetermined. This CDR3 is built from 12 residues. Trimming took off 2 bases at V and 3 bases at J, with 5 bases between the two ends. Looked up from germline, CDR1 is KGHSH and CDR2 is LQKENI. CDR3 region: CASSPKVYEQYF. In nucleotides, the CDR3 is TGTGCCAGCTCACCAAAGGTCTACGAGCAGTACTTC.

The chain combines TRBV18 with TRBJ2-2; no definite D call. Germline CDR1 and CDR2: KGHSH and LQKENI. V dropped 2 bases and J dropped 3 bases, with 7 bases sitting between them. The CDR3 consists of 14 residues. CDR3 protein: CASSPTPDTGELFF. The CDR3 DNA is TGTGCCAGCTCACCAACCCCCGACACCGGGGAGCTGTTTTTT.

Ten or more counts support this clonotype. V and J are TRBV29-1 and TRBJ2-3; TRBD2 agrees at 7 bases. V gave up 7 bases and J gave up 4 bases; unmatched junction bases: 11. CDR3 length: 14 residues. Germline lookup yields CDR1 SQVTM and CDR2 ANQGSEA. Written as DNA, the CDR3 is TGCAGCGCGCCGATGGGAGGGAGGGCAGATACGCAGTATTTT. Encoded protein: CSAPMGGRADTQYF.

This clonotype has just a few counts. The V and J genes are TRBV10-3 and TRBJ2-3; 7 nucleotides align to TRBD1. J gave up 2 bases and V 2 bases, and 4 bases lay outside the gene matches. The V gene's germline CDR1 is ENHRY and CDR2 SYGVKD. This CDR3 comprises 15 residues. CDR3: CAISERGLNTDTQYF. The CDR3 DNA follows: TGTGCCATCAGTGAGAGGGGGCTAAACACAGATACGCAGTATTTT.

This clonotype was recorded many times. CDR3 region: CASSLVASGGTTDTQYF. In DNA, the CDR3 is TGTGCCAGCAGCTTAGTAGCTAGCGGGGGGACCACAGATACGCAGTATTTT. V and J are TRBV7-2 and TRBJ2-3; 11 nucleotides align to TRBD2. The trim removed 1 base at V and 2 bases at J, leaving 5 bases unmatched. Germline V lookup: CDR1 SGHTA, CDR2 FQGNSA. The CDR3 consists of 17 residues. The whole variable domain, remainder taken from reference TRBV7-2 and TRBJ2-3, is GAGVSQSPSNKVTEKGKDVELRCDPISGHTALYWYRQSLGQGLEFLIYFQGNSAPDKSGLPSDRFSAERTGGSVSTLTIQRTQQEDSAVYLCASSLVASGGTTDTQYFGPGTRLTVL.

This clonotype was recorded at least ten times. The chain combines TRBV29-1 with TRBJ2-3, with 8 bases identical to TRBD2. With 3 bases clipped from V and 5 bases from J, the junction kept 7 bases outside the gene matches. Germline lookup yields CDR1 SQVTM and CDR2 ANQGSEA. The CDR3 contains 14 residues. The CDR3 DNA sequence: TGCAGCGTTGATCCGAGGGGACTAGGAGATACGCAGTATTTT. Translation: CSVDPRGLGDTQYF.

This clonotype was detected many times. The CDR3 spells CASSLGLNEQFF. CDR3 coding DNA: TGTGCCAGCAGCTTAGGACTCAATGAGCAGTTCTTC. The V gene is TRBV7-2, the J gene TRBJ2-1, with D uncertain. There are 12 residues in the CDR3. Germline V gives CDR1 SGHTA, CDR2 FQGNSA. The V and J ends lost 1 base and 6 bases respectively, with 4 bases between them.

This clonotype was seen at least ten times. The CDR3 nucleotides read TGTGCCAGCAGCTTGCGACTAGCGGCCCAAGAGACCCAGTACTTC. It codes for CASSLRLAAQETQYF. The V and J genes are TRBV14 and TRBJ2-5; 9 nucleotides match TRBD2. V was pared by 5 bases and J by 1 base, with 5 bases of the junction left unmatched. Per germline, CDR1 SGHDN and CDR2 FVKESK. CDR3 size: 15 residues. The full variable domain, with the rest looked up from reference TRBV14 and TRBJ2-5, is EAGVTQFPSHSVIEKGQTVTLRCDPISGHDNLYWYRRVMGKEIKFLLHFVKESKQDESGMPNNRFLAERTGGTYSTLKVQPAELEDSGVYFCASSLRLAAQETQYFGPGTRLLVL.

This clonotype was detected many times. The gene calls are TRBV5-1 and TRBJ1-2; D is possibly TRBD1 (5 bases). Deletions cut 7 bases from V and 6 bases from J, with 16 bases between. CDR1 is SGHRS, CDR2 YFSETQ, per germline. The CDR3 runs 13 residues. CDR3 DNA: TGCGCCAGCCGGGGCCCGGGTAATAATGGCTACACCTTC. Its protein product is CASRGPGNNGYTF.

In this sample, this clonotype turned up many times. This chain connects TRBV20-1 to TRBJ2-1; D may be TRBD2 (6 bases). The CDR3 spans 14 residues. V dropped 3 bases and J dropped 3 bases, with 12 bases sitting between them. Per the germline V gene, CDR1 is DFQATT and CDR2 is SNEGSKA (reference sequence). CDR3 region: CSARVGGNYNEQFF. In DNA, the CDR3 is TGCAGTGCTAGGGTTGGCGGGAACTACAATGAGCAGTTCTTC.

This clonotype was recorded many times. The CDR3 DNA sequence: TGTGCCAGCAGTTTAATGGAATACAATGAGCAGTTCTTC. Protein sequence: CASSLMEYNEQFF. The chain recombines TRBV12-3 or TRBV12-4 with TRBJ2-1; D call uncertain. The CDR3 sequence is 13 residues long. V was pared by 2 bases and J by 4 bases, with 6 bases between.

This chain links TRBV28 with TRBJ2-7; D gene ambiguous. V shed 3 bases and J shed 4 bases, with 7 bases lying between them. The germline V gene encodes CDR1 MDHEN and CDR2 SYDVKM. This CDR3 comprises 12 residues. CDR3 residues: CASSLEWYEQYF. The CDR3 DNA sequence: TGTGCCAGCAGTTTGGAGTGGTACGAGCAGTACTTC. Looking up the rest from reference TRBV28 and TRBJ2-7 gives the full variable domain: DVKVTQSSRYLVKRTGEKVFLECVQDMDHENMFWYRQDPGLGLRLIYFSYDVKMKEKGDIPEGYSVSREKKERFSLILESASTNQTSMYLCASSLEWYEQYFGPGTRLTVT.

There are many counts of this clonotype. The J gene is TRBJ2-2, the V gene TRBV4-2; 9 positions match TRBD1. This CDR3 region has 14 residues. The V and J ends lost 4 bases and 10 bases, in that order; junction bases with no gene match: 7. Germline CDR1 reads LGHNA; CDR2 reads YNFKEQ. Here the CDR3 DNA reads TGTGCCAGCAGCCCCGGGACAGGGCGTGAGGAGCTGTTTTTT. Its protein product is CASSPGTGREELFF.

Ten or more counts support this clonotype. This rearrangement joins TRBV6-1 to TRBJ2-7; 16 positions match TRBD2. The V gene end was trimmed by 4 bases and the J gene end by 6 bases; junction bases not matched to a gene: 3. Germline CDR1 reads MNHNS; CDR2 reads SASEGT. The CDR3 runs 15 residues. The CDR3 protein is CASSGGLAGGPEQYF. For the CDR3, the DNA is TGTGCCAGCAGTGGGGGACTAGCGGGGGGGCCCGAGCAGTACTTC.

This clonotype showed up many times. The rearrangement joins TRBV4-3 to TRBJ2-7; D may match TRBD1 or TRBD2 (5 bases each). This CDR3 region has 15 residues. From germline, CDR1 is LGHNA and CDR2 YSLEER. V gave up 0 bases and J gave up 3 bases, with 12 bases separating them. The CDR3 protein is CASSQDQGTFYEQYF. The CDR3 DNA sequence: TGCGCCAGCAGCCAAGACCAAGGGACCTTCTACGAGCAGTACTTC.

This clonotype came up once. This sequence may be a read error, since a much larger clone differs from it by one base. This chain joins TRBV29-1 and TRBJ2-3; 12 bases map to TRBD2. In germline, CDR1 is SQVTM, CDR2 ANQGSEA. CDR3 length: 14 amino acids. The V segment lost 8 bases and the J segment 5 bases; nucleotides outside the gene matches: 8. The CDR3 bases are TGCAGCATAGTACCGGGACTAGCGGGAGATACGCAGTATTTT. Its translation is CSIVPGLAGDTQYF.

The chain links TRBV25-1 to TRBJ2-1; 10 bases are a match to TRBD2. The CDR3 has 19 amino acids. J gave up 3 bases and V 4 bases, and 15 bases lay outside the gene matches. Germline V lookup: CDR1 MGHDK, CDR2 SYGVNS. The CDR3 sequence: CASSGFRLSGRAFYNEQFF. CDR3 in DNA: TGTGCCAGCAGTGGTTTTAGGCTAAGCGGGAGGGCCTTCTACAATGAGCAGTTCTTC.

The sample holds many counts of this clonotype. The rearrangement links TRBV29-1 to TRBJ2-1; 8 bases align to TRBD2. Looked up from germline, CDR1 is SQVTM and CDR2 is ANQGSEA. Trimming took 6 bases from V and 0 from J; bases not matched to a gene: 1. The CDR3 length is 13 residues. In nucleotides, the CDR3 is TGCAGCGTCGGGAGGGCCTCCTACAATGAGCAGTTCTTC. This translates into CSVGRASYNEQFF.

This clonotype was seen repeatedly, ten times or more. The genes are TRBV15 and TRBJ2-3; D remains unclear. CDR1 and CDR2 (germline): LNHNV, YYDKDF (reference sequence). Trimming removed 1 base at V and 3 bases at J, with 2 bases between. This CDR3 has 12 amino acids. The DNA for the CDR3 is TGTGCCACCAGCAGAGTGACAGATACGCAGTATTTT. It encodes CATSRVTDTQYF.

The table lists this clonotype with many counts. V gene TRBV6-1 combines with J gene TRBJ1-2, with 7 positions matching TRBD1. The CDR3 contains 16 residues. The germline V gene has CDR1 MNHNS and CDR2 SASEGT. V gave up 2 bases and J gave up 4 bases; unmatched junction bases: 10. The CDR3 sequence is CASSESPRAGGYGYTF. As DNA, the CDR3 is TGTGCCAGCAGTGAATCGCCCCGCGCAGGGGGCTATGGCTACACCTTC.

There are many counts of this clonotype. A read error may produce the germline difference seen at one junction end. This chain uses TRBV5-6 with TRBJ2-7; D is perhaps TRBD2 (6 bases). CDR3 length: 12 residues. CDR1 SGHDT and CDR2 YYEEEE come from the germline V gene. CDR3 in amino acids: CASSLRDSYRSF. The CDR3 DNA follows: TGTGCCAGCAGCTTGAGGGACTCTTATCGAAGCTTC.

This clonotype was detected ten times or more. This chain links TRBV15 with TRBJ2-4; D may be TRBD2 (6 bases). This CDR3 spans 16 amino acids. The germline CDR1 and CDR2 sequences are LNHNV and YYDKDF (reference sequence). V lost 1 base to trimming and J lost 5 bases, with 15 bases between them. For the CDR3, the DNA is TGTGCCACCAGCAGAGGCATTTTAGGCGGGGAAAACATTCAGTACTTC. This gives the protein CATSRGILGGENIQYF. Full variable domain (missing parts from reference TRBV15 and TRBJ2-4): DAMVIQNPRYQVTQFGKPVTLSCSQTLNHNVMYWYQQKSSQAPKLLFHYYDKDFNNEADTPDNFQSRRPNTSFCFLDIRSPGLGDTAMYLCATSRGILGGENIQYFGAGTRLSVL.

This clonotype appeared many times. The chain links TRBV28 to TRBJ2-5; no clear D gene. V was clipped by 3 bases and J by 2 bases, with 7 bases between them. This CDR3 contains 13 residues. The germline CDR1 and CDR2 sequences are MDHEN and SYDVKM. The CDR3 coding sequence is TGTGCCAGCAGTTTGTGGCCGCAAGAGACCCAGTACTTC. Translation: CASSLWPQETQYF.

This clonotype was observed a few times. The V call is TRBV25-1, the J call TRBJ2-7, with 10 bases identical to TRBD2. Trimming took 7 bases from V and 4 from J; bases not matched to a gene: 10. This CDR3 spans 15 amino acids. Germline loops: CDR1 MGHDK, CDR2 SYGVNS. The CDR3 region is CASTRTSGNQYEQYF. The CDR3 nucleotides read TGTGCCAGCACCAGGACTAGCGGTAACCAATACGAGCAGTACTTC.

This clonotype was found many times. The chain links TRBV12-3 or TRBV12-4 to TRBJ2-7; possibly TRBD1 or TRBD2 for D (6 bases each). V was trimmed by 3 bases and J by 3 bases, leaving 15 bases between them. The CDR3 has 15 residues. The CDR3 reads CASSFRSGGHYEQYF. The CDR3, as DNA: TGTGCCAGCAGTTTTCGTTCCGGGGGCCACTACGAGCAGTACTTC.

There are many counts of this clonotype. V usage is TRBV5-6 and J usage is TRBJ1-1, with a tentative D call TRBD1 (5 bases). V dropped 1 base and J dropped 5 bases, with 18 bases sitting between them. Germline V gene sequence: CDR1 SGHDT, CDR2 YYEEEE. This CDR3 has 16 residues. The CDR3 loop is CASSLFIRGGQTEAFF. The CDR3 DNA reads TGTGCCAGCAGCTTGTTCATCCGGGGCGGGCAGACTGAAGCTTTCTTT. Using reference TRBV5-6 and TRBJ1-1 for the parts outside the CDR3, the full variable domain is DAGVTQSPTHLIKTRGQQVTLRCSPKSGHDTVSWYQQALGQGPQFIFQYYEEEERQRGNFPDRFSGHQFPNYSSELNVNALLLGDSALYLCASSLFIRGGQTEAFFGQGTRLTVV.

In this sample, this clonotype turned up many times. The CDR3 is CASSQDSGNEQFF. DNA of the CDR3: TGTGCCAGCTCCCAGGACAGCGGCAATGAGCAGTTCTTC. This rearrangement joins TRBV28 to TRBJ2-1; TRBD1 might be the D (6 bases). V lost 8 bases and J 6 bases, leaving 14 bases between the germline ends. The CDR3 spans 13 residues. Germline CDR1 and CDR2: MDHEN and SYDVKM.

This clonotype was picked up many times. This chain connects TRBV5-5 to TRBJ2-1; 8 bases agree with TRBD1. Germline trimming cut 3 bases from V and 7 bases from J; bases unmatched to any gene: 9. Looked up from germline, CDR1 is SGHKS and CDR2 is YYEKEE (reference sequence). The CDR3 is made up of 15 amino acids. The chain's CDR3 is CASSSRQGKRNEQFF. The CDR3 DNA sequence: TGTGCCAGCAGCTCCCGACAGGGGAAGCGGAATGAGCAGTTCTTC.

Ten or more counts support this clonotype. The chain uses TRBV7-9 and TRBJ2-7; no reliable D call. Germline CDR1 SEHNR, CDR2 FQNEAQ (reference sequence). This CDR3 contains 14 residues. V dropped 2 bases and J dropped 5 bases, with 13 bases sitting between them. CDR3 nucleotide sequence: TGTGCCAGCAGCTTAAATGGAGACGGGCACGAGCAGTACTTC. Translated: CASSLNGDGHEQYF.